This T cell receptor (beta chain) is drawn from a study of blood T cell repertoires in COVID-19. Study-level background: Spain, Italy and the United States supplied samples that represented acute and convalescent COVID-19.

Germline-derived CDR1 and CDR2 are MGHRA and YSYEKL. The CDR3 extends over 15 amino acids. Trimming at V came to 6 bases and at J to 3 bases, leaving 11 bases not matched to a gene. Categorization into cohorts depended on clinical history that participants reported. Some clones are missing from TCRdb's copy, which holds only in-frame ones; the method was immunoSEQ multiplex PCR. The data show 360,000 or so clones, almost 90% seen once. This sequence joins TRBV4-1 and TRBJ2-7; TRBD1 aligns across 7 bases. This clonotype originated in a woman aged 25 to 39 who had been exposed to COVID-19. Sequenced: PBMCs or T cells enriched from blood (not recorded which). The CDR3 loop reads CASRASGTVDYEQYF. The CDR3, as DNA: TGCGCCAGCAGAGCATCCGGGACAGTCGACTACGAGCAGTACTTC.